The entry below describes one T cell receptor (beta chain). The target of this receptor is not known. No much larger clone is present one base from it, and per-base qualities are unavailable. This entry comes from a study of blood T cell repertoires in COVID-19 (dated by TCRdb to 2020 to 2021). Regarding the study in general: The collaborator samples originated in the United States, Italy and Spain and spanned the acute and convalescent phases of COVID-19. The prospective study material was composed of cDNA or gDNA derived from T cells, B-cell-depleted T cells, or PBMCs. Subjects who had been exposed to COVID-19, were actively infected with it, or had recovered from it provided the deeply sampled blood TCRbeta repertoires that made up the dataset. The repertoires were made available in a free public database intended to serve as a resource for research on the immune response to SARS-CoV-2. The samples were drawn from two sources: the first 160 participants of the ongoing ImmuneRACE study, and 1,200 or so subjects contributed by 6 global collaborators. Sample metadata almost always included a de-identified subject ID, COVID-19 status, age in years and sex. Where available, HLA class I and class II types were taken from metadata supplied by the sample provider and were not determined by assay-based typing. What the work shows at the level of the full study, not this receptor alone: The amount of clinical and demographic metadata varied by source and participant and was provided uncurated.

The CDR3 covers 13 residues, taking in both the cysteine and the phenylalanine. Only the CDR3 DNA is retained, 39 bases long and in frame from the first base. V gives up 3 bases and J gives up 8 bases, and the segment between their germline ends measures 11 bases. The germline V gene provides CDR1 MDHEN and CDR2 SYDVKM. TCRbeta CDR3 regions were amplified from genomic DNA using the immunoSEQ Assay, a bias-controlled multiplex PCR. Per the source publication's procedure: Within the assay, amplification of reference gene primers was used to estimate how many nucleated cells each sample contained. To quantify the absolute abundance of each unique TCRbeta CDR3 rearrangement, sequence reads were collapsed and filtered. For each sample, productive Simpson clonality was calculated as the square root of Simpson's diversity index across productive rearrangements. As stored in TCRdb, this immuneACCESS dataset retains in-frame rearrangements with V and J assigned. A fraction of the clones does not appear; measured against another copy, unresolved V genes explain less than half of the discrepancy, and the remainder lacks a known reason. The DNA gave D and trimming, while V, J and clone size come from that table. The sample table lists over 150,000 clones, under 85% of them with a count of one. Around 2.8% of the sample comes from the top ten.

The collaborating institutions used their own protocols to collect whole blood in K2EDTA tubes. Collaborator samples were shipped for TCRbeta analysis as frozen whole blood, isolated PBMCs, or DNA extracted from either sample type. Sequenced input: peripheral blood. The chain is encoded by TRBV28 joined to TRBJ2-1; a weak D assignment points to TRBD2 (5 bases agree). This clonotype was sampled from a man between 65 and 85 years old with acute or convalescent COVID-19. The CDR3 protein is CASSFRGRDEQFF. The DNA is as follows: TGTGCCAGCAGTTTCCGCGGGCGGGATGAGCAGTTCTTC.